One and the same sample provided the 17 T cell receptor beta chains below, sequenced in a study of blood T cell repertoires in COVID-19 (TCRdb year 2020). Receptors were amplified or captured by the immunoSEQ multiplex PCR assay. Not all clones reach the TCRdb copy of this immuneACCESS table, which keeps in-frame sequences only. Checked studies attribute under half of the gap to unresolved V genes and leave the rest unexplained. The sample profile shows under 250,000 clones; 83% of them were found once. The leading ten clones occupy about 9% of the sample. The sequenced material came from peripheral blood. The receptors originated from a man aged 35 to 55 with active or convalescent COVID-19.

This chain uses TRBV2 with TRBJ2-5, with a weak D call TRBD2 (6 bases). V lost 6 bases and J lost 2, with 22 bases in between. Per germline, CDR1 SNHLY and CDR2 FYNNEI. This CDR3 contains 17 residues. CDR3 nucleotides: TGTGCCAGCAGCCCCTGGAGGGGCACGCGGAGTCAAGAGACCCAGTACTTC. Translation: CASSPWRGTRSQETQYF.

The genes are TRBV5-1 and TRBJ2-5; 7 nucleotides align to TRBD1. CDR1 and CDR2 from the germline V gene are SGHRS and YFSETQ. The V and J ends lost 0 bases and 3 bases, in that order; junction bases with no gene match: 2. The CDR3 contains 14 residues. The CDR3 DNA sequence: TGCGCCAGCAGCTTGGGCAGGGGGAAAGAGACCCAGTACTTC. This gives the protein CASSLGRGKETQYF. The full variable domain, with the rest looked up from reference TRBV5-1 and TRBJ2-5, is KAGVTQTPRYLIKTRGQQVTLSCSPISGHRSVSWYQQTPGQGLQFLFEYFSETQRNKGNFPGRFSGRQFSNSRSEMNVSTLELGDSALYLCASSLGRGKETQYFGPGTRLLVL.

The V gene is TRBV10-2, the J gene TRBJ2-2, with TRBD1 matching 9 bases. Unmatched junction bases numbered 7, after V lost 2 bases and J lost 3 bases. The germline CDR1 and CDR2 sequences are WSHSY and SAAADI. CDR3 length equals 17 residues. CDR3 nucleotide sequence: TGCGCCAGCAGTGAGCCAACCCACAGGGGGCACACCGGGGAGCTGTTTTTT. This gives the protein CASSEPTHRGHTGELFF.

This chain joins TRBV6-5 and TRBJ1-2; a possible D gene is TRBD1 (6 bases). Germline-derived CDR1 and CDR2 are MNHEY and SVGAGI. The CDR3 has 15 residues. V shed 2 bases and J shed 4 bases, with 14 bases lying between them. The CDR3 bases are TGTGCCAGCAGTTACGGGGCAGGGGCAGGCTATGGCTACACCTTC. Amino acid sequence: CASSYGAGAGYGYTF.

CDR3 nucleotide sequence: TGTGCCAGCAGGGGTACCGGGACAGGGAATGAAAAACTGTTTTTT. Its protein is CASRGTGTGNEKLFF. The rearrangement uses TRBV6-5 and TRBJ1-4, with 9 bases fitting TRBD1. The CDR3 is 15 amino acids. Unmatched junction bases numbered 7, after V lost 6 bases and J lost 5 bases. The germline CDR1 and CDR2 sequences are MNHEY and SVGAGI.

The J gene is TRBJ2-7, the V gene TRBV5-4, with 8 bases aligning to TRBD1. The junction had 6 bases not matched to a gene; V was cut back by 0 bases and J by 4 bases. The germline CDR1 and CDR2 sequences are SGHNT and YYREEE (reference sequence). This CDR3 region has 15 residues. CDR3 sequence (DNA): TGTGCCAGCAGCTTGGGTGGACAGGGACGGTACGAGCAGTACTTC. Residues: CASSLGGQGRYEQYF.

The chain combines TRBV27 with TRBJ2-2; D perhaps matches TRBD1 (6 bases). The CDR3 runs 16 residues. CDR1 and CDR2 from the germline V gene are MNHEY and SMNVEV (reference sequence). Trimming cost V 5 bases and J 3 bases, with 16 bases left between them. The CDR3 region is CASSLPRGQYTGELFF. The CDR3 DNA follows: TGTGCCAGCAGTCTTCCACGTGGACAGTACACCGGGGAGCTGTTTTTT.

The gene calls are TRBV7-9 and TRBJ1-1; TRBD1 matches at 12 bases. Germline values: CDR1 SEHNR, CDR2 FQNEAQ (reference sequence). The CDR3 length is 17 residues. V trimming: 5 bases; J trimming: 4 bases; junction bases outside the gene matches: 11. The CDR3 sequence: CASSPRDRGRGGTEAFF. The CDR3 coding sequence is TGTGCCAGCAGCCCCCGGGACAGGGGGCGCGGAGGCACTGAAGCTTTCTTT. Using reference TRBV7-9 and TRBJ1-1 for the parts outside the CDR3, the full variable domain is DTGVSQNPRHKITKRGQNVTFRCDPISEHNRLYWYRQTLGQGPEFLTYFQNEAQLEKSRLLSDRFSAERPKGSFSTLEIQRTEQGDSAMYLCASSPRDRGRGGTEAFFGQGTRLTVV.

The table lists this clone with a few counts. The J gene is TRBJ2-7, the V gene TRBV27; 8 nucleotides match TRBD2. Looked up from germline, CDR1 is MNHEY and CDR2 is SMNVEV (reference sequence). The V and J ends lost 6 bases and 4 bases, in that order; junction bases with no gene match: 8. The CDR3 length is 14 residues. This chain's CDR3 is CASSSGTRVYEQYF. CDR3 DNA sequence: TGTGCCAGCAGCTCCGGGACTAGGGTATACGAGCAGTACTTC.

This clone was counted between two and nine times. The chain couples TRBV5-1 to TRBJ2-3, with D perhaps matching TRBD2 (6 bases). The CDR3 sequence is 14 residues long. Germline-derived CDR1 and CDR2 are SGHRS and YFSETQ. Between the trimmed V and J ends, which lost 4 bases and 6 bases, there was a span of 15 bases. CDR3 coding DNA: TGCGCCAGCAGCCCGGAGGCGGGGTGGGATACGCAGTATTTT. This translates into CASSPEAGWDTQYF.

The rearrangement joins TRBV30 to TRBJ1-1; no definite D call. The germline V and J ends were trimmed by 2 bases and 4 bases, with 14 bases remaining between them. CDR1 GTSNPN and CDR2 SVGIG come from the germline V gene (reference sequence). The CDR3 runs 14 residues. Here the CDR3 reads CAWSLLRGSTEAFF. CDR3 coding DNA: TGTGCCTGGAGTTTGTTGCGGGGTAGCACTGAAGCTTTCTTT.

The CDR3 sequence is CASRGQGGSEKLFF. The CDR3 nucleotides read TGTGCCAGTAGAGGACAGGGTGGGAGTGAAAAACTGTTTTTT. The genes are TRBV19 and TRBJ1-4; TRBD1 agrees at 8 bases. CDR1 is LNHDA, CDR2 SQIVND, per germline (reference sequence). The CDR3 runs to 14 residues. The J segment lost 7 bases and the V segment lost 6 bases, leaving 7 bases of the junction unmatched.

About this clone: The sample holds other DNA sequences that translate to the same CDR3. The chain combines TRBV11-2 with TRBJ1-1; 9 bases line up with TRBD1. Germline V lookup: CDR1 SGHAT, CDR2 FQNNGV. The CDR3 loop spans 13 amino acids. After removal of 3 bases from V and 5 bases from J, the junction contained 1 base not matched to a gene. CDR3 DNA: TGTGCCAGCAGCTTGACAGGGGGAACTGAAGCTTTCTTT. Residues: CASSLTGGTEAFF. Full variable domain (rest looked up from reference TRBV11-2 and TRBJ1-1): EAGVAQSPRYKIIEKRQSVAFWCNPISGHATLYWYQQILGQGPKLLIQFQNNGVVDDSQLPKDRFSAERLKGVDSTLKIQPAKLEDSAVYLCASSLTGGTEAFFGQGTRLTVV.

This chain uses TRBV11-2 with TRBJ2-3; 8 bases match TRBD2. V trimming: 4 bases; J trimming: 6 bases; junction bases outside the gene matches: 6. Germline V gene sequence: CDR1 SGHAT, CDR2 FQNNGV. CDR3 length: 14 residues. The CDR3 DNA follows: TGTGCCAGCAGCTCTGGCGGGGGGCTGGATACGCAGTATTTT. As protein: CASSSGGGLDTQYF.

The chain couples TRBV7-9 to TRBJ1-2, with D possibly TRBD1 on 6 matching bases. Trimming cost V 5 bases and J 7 bases, with 14 bases left between them. Germline V gene data show CDR1 as SEHNR and CDR2 as FQNEAQ (reference sequence). The CDR3 has 13 residues. CDR3 amino acids: CASSPGGGRGYTF. CDR3 DNA: TGTGCCAGCAGCCCTGGGGGGGGCCGTGGCTACACCTTC.

The J gene is TRBJ2-2, the V gene TRBV6-5, with 9 bases that match TRBD2. Losses at the gene ends were 6 bases for V and 4 bases for J; bases not matched to a gene: 6. Germline V gene lookup returns CDR1 MNHEY and CDR2 SVGAGI. The CDR3 length is 15 residues. In nucleotides, the CDR3 is TGTGCCAGCAGAGTCACACTAGCGGGCACCGGGGAGCTGTTTTTT. Its protein product is CASRVTLAGTGELFF.

Only one count was recorded for this clone. V is TRBV4-2 and J is TRBJ1-2; TRBD1 might be the D (6 bases). The CDR3 covers 14 residues. Trimming shortened V by 2 bases and J by 3 bases, and 10 bases separated the two germline ends. CDR1 is LGHNA, CDR2 YNFKEQ, per germline. The CDR3 DNA sequence: TGTGCCAGCAGCCAAACAGGGAGAGACTATGGCTACACCTTC. Translation gives CASSQTGRDYGYTF.